This T cell receptor beta chain is from a study of shared clonotypes between healthy human individuals (dated by TCRdb to 2020 to 2021). For context, the study as a whole: The cohort comprised a couple of women and a few men aged 18 to 49 years. For each donor, CD4 naive and CD4 memory were each given three plates, CD8 naive was given two plates, and CD8 memory was given one plate. Blood TCR repertoires of five healthy adults were deeply sequenced to estimate repertoire size and the extent of clonotype sharing between individuals. To increase sequencing depth and limit assay-specific biases, different laboratories used diverse techniques to prepare libraries and sequence TCR repertoires. Each donor's leukapheresis produced roughly between roughly 0.9 and 9 billion PBMCs. Summary of the overall study and its limitations: Sharing across a handful of donors was observed for around 5% of naive CD4, over 3% of naive CD8, about 2.5% of memory CD4, and about 0.4% of memory CD8 clonotypes. Naive subsets generally had larger estimated clonotype richness than memory subsets. Clonotypes shared by all four sorted-subset donors showed higher generation probabilities than non-shared clonotypes. Pairwise subsampling indicated that sequencing depth was expected to affect the degree of clonotype sharing among donors. Sampling was limited to blood, and TCR repertoires in tissue likely differ from TCR repertoires in blood. Rarefaction of sorted-subset datasets indicated incomplete sequencing despite the large sequencing depth. Because the study included a small number of donors, the genetic and exposure-history diversity represented was limited.

Reading from cysteine to phenylalanine, the CDR3 counts 13 amino acids. Just CDR3 DNA is preserved here, 39 bases in frame from base 1. The germline V gene gives CDR1 as SGHRS and CDR2 as YFSETQ. V is cut by 5 bases and J by 4 bases, and the space between the germline ends is 12 bases. The donors were healthy, HIV-negative adults who had no recently reported acute infections or vaccinations. All donors were Caucasian adults living in Nashville, Tennessee, USA. CD4+ T cells were enriched by magnetic negative selection, after which naive cells were positively selected on CD45RA and the negative fraction was taken as the memory subset. After blood collection by leukapheresis, PBMCs were isolated using Ficoll-Histopaque density gradient centrifugation and then cryopreserved in the vapor phase of liquid nitrogen. Analytical flow cytometry was used to check the purity and quantity of each magnetically sorted T cell population. Each sorted fraction had its genomic DNA isolated and then quantified by UV absorbance on a Nanodrop 2000c.

As to this clone: Its target antigen remains unknown. No base qualities exist here, and no much larger clone lies one base off it.

Using the deep immunoSEQ assay, TCR CDR3 regions were amplified from genomic DNA by multiplex PCR. For each cell subset, the extracted genomic DNA was distributed evenly across all wells of several immunoSEQ 96-well plates, and each plate served as one replicate. For sorted subsets, approximately 190 ng genomic DNA, equal to 30,000 to 35,000 T cell genomes, was loaded into each replicate PCR. Purified libraries were quantified with a Qubit 3.0 fluorometer, sized on a Bioanalyzer 2100, and re-quantified with the KAPA Library Quantification kit. A separate single-read 150-cycle Illumina NextSeq 550 flow cell was used to sequence each immunoSEQ 96-well plate. The study's processing was this. The immunoSEQ output contained only junctional sequences without quality scores, so filtering could not match that applied to full-length reads. Sequences were annotated with PyIR, a Python wrapper for IgBLAST v1.9, using IMGT germline references to assign V/J genes and CDR3. Reads were removed for weak V/J assignments (E-value above 1e-6), missing CDR3, stop codons, out-of-frame junctions, or ambiguous translated residues. A V3J clonotype was defined by an identical inferred V gene, J gene, and CDR3 amino acid sequence. To compute the percentage overlap between repertoires, the number of shared unique clonotypes was divided by the size of the smaller repertoire. Repertoire richness was assessed with RTK rarefaction, the Chao1 estimator, and Recon v2.1 estimates of unobserved clonotypes. Generation probabilities were computed with OLGA for all TCRbeta clonotypes obtained by the gDNA method from four donors. TCRdb's version of the immuneACCESS table is confined to in-frame rearrangements and falls short of the full clone set. An unresolved V gene accounts for under half of the shortfall where checked; the remainder is of unknown origin. D and trimming were read from the DNA, whereas the V and J calls and clone size are those reported in that table. Across this sample there are around 2.1 million clones, with approximately 95% seen only once. The biggest ten clones account for 0.1% to 0.15% of the sample.

The receptor was isolated from a man aged 18 to 35 in good health. The sequenced material came from naive CD4+ T cells sorted from blood. Taken with the paper, the label for cell subset or site translates to: CD45RA+ positively selected. The chain is made from TRBV5-1 and TRBJ2-5, and perhaps TRBD2 as D gene, on 6 matching bases. The encoded CDR3 is CASRLTGGETQYF. The DNA reads as follows: TGCGCCAGCAGGCTGACCGGGGGAGAGACCCAGTACTTC.